Described below is a single T cell receptor (beta chain) sequence and its context. The data belong to a study of shared clonotypes between healthy human individuals. The germline gives CDR1 ENHRY, CDR2 SYGVKD. The ends were cut back, 4 bases at V and 7 bases at J, with 7 bases in the middle. CDR3 size: 12 residues. Donors were healthy HIV-negative adults without recent acute infections or vaccinations. Genomic DNA from each subset was divided evenly over several immunoSEQ plates. Original handling: From ImmunoSEQ came sequences covering only the junction and carrying no quality scores, so filtering differed. The data were produced by immunoSEQ multiplex PCR, yet TCRdb's version contains in-frame clones alone and is incomplete. V, J and clone size were drawn from that table, and D and trimming were deduced from the DNA. Of 2 million to 2.5 million clones in the sample, 80% to 95% were seen once.

This TCR was sampled from a man aged 18 to 35 in good health. Some clones in this sample may be carry-over from other donors' samples. The sequenced sample was naive CD4+ T cells from PBMCs. The subset here: CD45RA+ positively selected. The V gene is TRBV10-3, the J gene TRBJ2-2; D is perhaps TRBD2 (5 bases). The CDR3 is CAISGGFGELFF. In DNA form, the CDR3 reads TGTGCCATCAGTGGAGGGTTCGGGGAGCTGTTTTTT.